The 14 T cell receptor beta chains in this list originate from one sample, sequenced in a study of blood T cell repertoires in COVID-19. Profiled with immunoSEQ multiplex PCR; TCRdb holds only in-frame clones, not every one. The sample lists just over 300,000 clones, over 85% seen once, with over 1.5% in the top ten. Sequenced: peripheral blood. The receptor set was obtained from a woman in her 30s with COVID-19, enrolled during active disease.

The chain recombines TRBV5-5 with TRBJ1-6; weak D call: TRBD1 (6 bases). The CDR3 runs to 15 residues. The V gene lost 1 base and the J gene lost 10 bases, with 15 bases spanning the gap. Germline CDR1 SGHKS, CDR2 YYEKEE (reference sequence). Here the CDR3 DNA reads TGTGCCAGCAGCTTGTACACAGGGCAGGGATCACCCCTCCACTTT. The encoded protein is CASSLYTGQGSPLHF.

V usage is TRBV2 and J usage is TRBJ2-5; the match to TRBD2 covers 7 bases. The CDR3 has 14 residues. Germline CDR1 and CDR2: SNHLY and FYNNEI. J gave up 5 bases and V 4 bases, and 7 bases lay outside the gene matches. The CDR3 reads CASSGTSPWETQYF. CDR3 in DNA: TGTGCCAGCAGTGGGACTAGTCCGTGGGAGACCCAGTACTTC.

The J gene is TRBJ1-2, the V gene TRBV6-7; TRBD1 agrees at 7 bases. TRBV6-7 is flagged as an ORF with uncertain function. The junction had 8 bases not matched to a gene; V was cut back by 6 bases and J by 7 bases. The CDR3 consists of 13 residues. CDR3 sequence (DNA): TGTGCCAGCAGCCGAGACAGGGTAAGTGGCTACACCTTC. Translated: CASSRDRVSGYTF.

The chain carries TRBV6-6 and TRBJ1-2; 8 nucleotides match TRBD1. J was trimmed by 5 bases and V by 7 bases; bases with no gene match: 9. Germline V CDR1 and CDR2: MNHNY, SVGAGI (reference sequence). This CDR3 has 14 amino acids. The CDR3 here is CASNLMTGVYGYTF. In DNA form, the CDR3 reads TGTGCCAGCAACCTCATGACAGGGGTTTATGGCTACACCTTC.

V usage is TRBV27 and J usage is TRBJ1-5; D is unclear. V lost 2 bases, J lost 3 bases, and 8 bases lay in between. The CDR3 sequence is 14 residues long. The V gene's germline CDR1 is MNHEY and CDR2 SMNVEV (reference sequence). The CDR3 DNA is TGTGCCAGCAGTTTACTCGGGAACAATCAGCCCCAGCATTTT. Its protein is CASSLLGNNQPQHF.

This rearrangement joins TRBV4-1 to TRBJ1-6; tentatively, D is TRBD1 (6 bases). This CDR3 has 15 amino acids. Between the trimmed V and J ends, which lost 4 bases and 9 bases, there was a span of 16 bases. The V gene's germline CDR1 is MGHRA and CDR2 YSYEKL. DNA for the CDR3: TGCGCCAGCAGCCCTCGCATGGGGGCTAGTTCACCCCTCCACTTT. Encoded protein: CASSPRMGASSPLHF.

The chain employs TRBV7-8 and TRBJ2-4; D perhaps matches TRBD1 (6 bases). Germline V CDR1 and CDR2: SGHVS, FQNEAQ. Trimming pared 5 bases from V and 1 base from J, leaving 24 bases between. CDR3 length: 19 residues. CDR3 DNA sequence: TGTGCCAGCAGCGACCTTGGGGGCGGGCTGAGGGGGGCCAAAAACATTCAGTACTTC. Translation: CASSDLGGGLRGAKNIQYF.

The chain links TRBV25-1 to TRBJ2-2, with TRBD1 identical over 11 bases. Germline CDR1 MGHDK, CDR2 SYGVNS. This CDR3 contains 15 residues. Unmatched junction bases numbered 6, after V lost 3 bases and J lost 9 bases. The CDR3 DNA reads as TGTGCCAGCAGTGAGGACAGGGGGCGCAGAAGGGAGCTGTTTTTT. Amino acids: CASSEDRGRRRELFF.

The rearrangement uses TRBV27 and TRBJ1-6; D not resolved. V gave up 3 bases and J gave up 12 bases, with 12 bases separating them. The CDR3 runs 13 residues. CDR1 is MNHEY, CDR2 SMNVEV, per germline (reference sequence). CDR3 nucleotides: TGTGCCAGCAGTTTCTCGGGATCTTTACCCCTCCACTTT. Translation: CASSFSGSLPLHF.

V and J are TRBV2 and TRBJ1-5, with D possibly being TRBD1 (5 bases). V was trimmed by 6 bases and J by 0 bases, leaving 9 bases between them. Germline CDR1 and CDR2: SNHLY and FYNNEI. This CDR3 spans 14 amino acids. The CDR3 spells CASSGGDSNQPQHF. The CDR3, as DNA: TGTGCCAGCAGCGGGGGGGATAGCAATCAGCCCCAGCATTTT.

V usage is TRBV5-1 and J usage is TRBJ2-2; D not resolved. CDR3 length: 10 residues. V was cut by 10 bases and J by 8 bases, with 9 bases left in between. Germline V lookup: CDR1 SGHRS, CDR2 YFSETQ. The CDR3 DNA sequence: TGCGCCGATTCCAGGGGGGAGCTGTTTTTT. Translation: CADSRGELFF.

The chain carries TRBV5-6 and TRBJ2-3; a possible D gene is TRBD1 (6 bases). V was trimmed by 4 bases and J by 6 bases, leaving 18 bases between them. The CDR3 extends over 15 amino acids. Germline loops: CDR1 SGHDT, CDR2 YYEEEE. The CDR3 DNA reads TGTGCCAGCAGCGGTGCGTGGCAGGGGATGGATACGCAGTATTTT. As protein: CASSGAWQGMDTQYF.

There are a few counts of this clone. V and J are TRBV19 and TRBJ2-1, with 9 positions matching TRBD1. CDR3 length: 16 residues. The ends lost 5 bases at V and 3 bases at J; junction bases unmatched: 8. In germline, CDR1 is LNHDA, CDR2 SQIVND (reference sequence). This CDR3 reads CASSRLGTGFYNEQFF. The DNA for the CDR3 is TGTGCCAGTAGTCGATTGGGGACAGGGTTCTACAATGAGCAGTTCTTC. Full variable domain (missing parts from reference TRBV19 and TRBJ2-1): DGGITQSPKYLFRKEGQNVTLSCEQNLNHDAMYWYRQDPGQGLRLIYYSQIVNDFQKGDIAEGYSVSREKKESFPLTVTSAQKNPTAFYLCASSRLGTGFYNEQFFGPGTRLTVL.

The rearrangement links TRBV30 to TRBJ1-2; 9 positions match TRBD1. There are 15 residues in the CDR3. V trimming: 1 base; J trimming: 6 bases; junction bases outside the gene matches: 9. Germline values: CDR1 GTSNPN, CDR2 SVGIG (reference sequence). This chain's CDR3 is CAWSGRSTGGDGYTF. CDR3 in DNA: TGTGCCTGGAGTGGAAGGTCGACAGGGGGGGATGGCTACACCTTC.